Listed here are 12 T cell receptor beta chains from one sample, sequenced in a study of blood T cell repertoires in COVID-19. Here immunoSEQ multiplex PCR was the method, and the copy in TCRdb shows in-frame clones only, minus some. The sample records 650,000 to 800,000 clones, 85% to 90% being singletons. Sequenced: peripheral blood. The origin of the receptors is a woman younger than 35 with acute or convalescent COVID-19.

The chain recombines TRBV28 with TRBJ1-1, with a weak D call TRBD1 (5 bases). Germline assignment: CDR1 MDHEN and CDR2 SYDVKM. This CDR3 is 14 amino acids long. The ends were cut back, 6 bases at V and 2 bases at J, with 13 bases in the middle. The CDR3: CASSPTGANTEAFF. The CDR3 DNA reads as TGTGCCAGCAGCCCCACAGGCGCAAACACTGAAGCTTTCTTT.

The chain carries TRBV28 and TRBJ1-2; D gene uncertain. Germline-derived CDR1 and CDR2 are MDHEN and SYDVKM. V was shortened by 6 bases and J by 8 bases, with 16 bases between the two germline ends. This CDR3 has 13 amino acids. The CDR3 reads CASRLSSDRGYTF. DNA for the CDR3: TGTGCCAGCAGGCTATCGTCCGATCGGGGCTACACCTTC.

This clone was recorded only once. The rearrangement joins TRBV18 to TRBJ1-3; D call uncertain. Germline V gene sequence: CDR1 KGHSH, CDR2 LQKENI. V dropped 1 base and J dropped 3 bases, with 7 bases sitting between them. The CDR3 is made up of 14 amino acids. The CDR3, as DNA: TGTGCCAGCTCACCACAAGTAGTTGGAAACACCATATATTTT. It encodes CASSPQVVGNTIYF.

The V and J genes are TRBV18 and TRBJ1-3, with a weak D call TRBD1 (6 bases). Trimming shortened V by 5 bases and J by 6 bases, and 17 bases separated the two germline ends. CDR1 KGHSH and CDR2 LQKENI come from the germline V gene. The CDR3 sequence is 15 residues long. The DNA for the CDR3 is TGTGCCAGCTCAAGCGGGGGACACCTTCAAAACACCATATATTTT. This sequence encodes CASSSGGHLQNTIYF.

The chain recombines TRBV6-4 with TRBJ2-1; 13 nucleotides line up with TRBD2. The length of the CDR3 is 14 residues. Germline-derived CDR1 and CDR2 are MRHNA and SNTAGT. V was clipped by 4 bases and J by 6 bases; unmatched bases: 0. In nucleotides, the CDR3 is TGTGCCAGCAGTGGACTAGCGGGGGGCAATGAGCAGTTCTTC. Protein product: CASSGLAGGNEQFF.

V and J are TRBV14 and TRBJ2-1, with D perhaps matching TRBD1 (6 bases). Between the trimmed V and J ends, which lost 2 bases and 0 bases, there was a span of 23 bases. The germline V gene encodes CDR1 SGHDN and CDR2 FVKESK. There are 20 residues in the CDR3. The CDR3 sequence: CASSQSSGRKNRDSYNEQFF. CDR3 DNA sequence: TGTGCCAGCAGCCAAAGTTCAGGCAGGAAAAACAGGGACTCCTACAATGAGCAGTTCTTC.

This clone has just one count. This sequence joins TRBV30 and TRBJ1-3; D is undetermined. Germline V gene data show CDR1 as GTSNPN and CDR2 as SVGIG (reference sequence). Trimming removed 3 bases at V and 0 bases at J, with 12 bases between. This CDR3 has 15 residues. In nucleotides, the CDR3 is TGTGCCTGGAGCGACAACCGATTCTCTGGAAACACCATATATTTT. Translated: CAWSDNRFSGNTIYF.

The rearrangement links TRBV7-2 to TRBJ1-5; weak D call: TRBD1 (5 bases). The V and J ends lost 0 bases and 0 bases respectively, with 6 bases between them. This CDR3 region has 15 residues. Germline assignment: CDR1 SGHTA and CDR2 FQGNSA. This CDR3 reads CASSLAQGSNQPQHF. The CDR3, as DNA: TGTGCCAGCAGCTTAGCGCAGGGTAGCAATCAGCCCCAGCATTTT.

The chain recombines TRBV5-4 with TRBJ1-1; the D gene is possibly TRBD1 (5 bases). Germline lookup yields CDR1 SGHNT and CDR2 YYREEE (reference sequence). Trimming took off 0 bases at V and 8 bases at J, with 14 bases between the two ends. This CDR3 spans 14 amino acids. CDR3 loop: CASSLGGVFSEAFF. In nucleotides, the CDR3 is TGTGCCAGCAGCTTGGGGGGGGTATTCTCCGAAGCTTTCTTT.

The rearrangement uses TRBV9 and TRBJ2-7; D gene uncertain. The CDR3 consists of 16 residues. The V end was cut by 0 bases, the J end by 0 bases, with 13 bases between. CDR1 is SGDLS and CDR2 is YYNGEE in the germline V gene. The CDR3 coding sequence is TGTGCCAGCAGCGTAGCTTCCGACTCAACCTCCTACGAGCAGTACTTC. Translation gives CASSVASDSTSYEQYF.

The V and J genes are TRBV5-8 and TRBJ2-3; tentative D call: TRBD2 (6 bases). The CDR3 sequence is 14 residues long. The ends were cut back, 1 base at V and 8 bases at J, with 14 bases in the middle. CDR1 and CDR2 (germline): SGHTS, YDEGEE. The CDR3, as DNA: TGTGCCAGCAGCTTGCCGAGTGGGGGGTTTACGCAGTATTTT. Encoded protein: CASSLPSGGFTQYF.

This clone was counted once. This sequence joins TRBV7-8 and TRBJ2-3; no clear D. Germline values: CDR1 SGHVS, CDR2 FQNEAQ. The CDR3 covers 10 residues. V dropped 10 bases and J dropped 2 bases, with 4 bases sitting between them. CDR3 residues: CATVTDTQYF. The CDR3 DNA is TGTGCCACGGTCACAGATACGCAGTATTTT.